Reported below is one T cell receptor beta chain. Its specific antigen is unknown. Within one base of it there is no much larger clone, and no base qualities were kept. This record belongs to a study of blood T cell repertoires in COVID-19 (dated by TCRdb to about 2020). Turning to the overall study: The collaborator samples originated in the United States, Italy and Spain and spanned the acute and convalescent phases of COVID-19. A de-identified subject ID, COVID-19 status, age in years and sex were almost always included in the sample metadata. The repertoires were made available in a free public database intended to serve as a resource for research on the immune response to SARS-CoV-2. The dataset comprised deeply sampled blood TCRbeta repertoires from subjects exposed to, actively infected with, or recovered from COVID-19. The material from the prospective study consisted of cDNA or gDNA derived from T cells, B-cell-depleted T cells, or PBMCs. Where available, HLA class I and class II types were taken from metadata supplied by the sample provider and were not determined by assay-based typing. Samples were obtained from the ongoing ImmuneRACE study (first 160 participants) and from over 1,000 subjects provided by 6 global collaborators.

Broader findings and caveats from the paper: How much clinical and demographic metadata was included differed by source and by participant, and the metadata was provided uncurated.

The immunoSEQ Assay, a bias-controlled multiplex PCR, was used to amplify TCRbeta CDR3 regions from genomic DNA. The original pipeline was this. Nucleated cell counts per sample were estimated from amplification of reference gene primers within the assay. To quantify the absolute abundance of each unique TCRbeta CDR3 rearrangement, sequence reads were collapsed and filtered. For each sample, productive Simpson clonality was calculated as the square root of Simpson's diversity index across productive rearrangements. In its TCRdb copy, this immuneACCESS table keeps in-frame sequences only and misses some clones. Where compared with another copy, unresolved V genes explain less than half of these, and the others have no known cause. V and J calls and clone size follow that table, whereas D and trimming were derived from the DNA. Counted in this sample were roughly 110,000 clones; 80% to 90% of them appeared once. In total, the top ten clones hold 4.9% of the sample.

Collaborating institutions collected whole blood in K2EDTA tubes following their own protocols. Collaborator samples were shipped for TCRbeta analysis as frozen whole blood, isolated PBMCs, or DNA extracted from either sample type. The germline V and J ends show losses of 6 bases and 6 bases respectively, and no gene match explains 4 bases of the junction. The CDR3 runs 13 residues from the cysteine to the phenylalanine. Left in the record is the CDR3 DNA by itself, 39 bases read in frame from the first base. The sample consisted of peripheral blood. The chain is encoded by TRBV12-3 or TRBV12-4 joined to TRBJ2-7; 11 nucleotides in the junction match TRBD2. This sequence originates from a man between 35 and 55 years old with active or convalescent COVID-19. The sequence in DNA is TGTGCCAGCAGCCCCGGGACTAGCGGCGAGCAGTACTTC. This gives the protein CASSPGTSGEQYF.